Following are 23 T cell receptor beta chains from one sample sequenced in a study of human thymus T cells. During corrective heart surgery, resections were taken, and the thymus tissue came from them. This table comes from immunoSEQ multiplex PCR, and its TCRdb copy is limited to in-frame clones, with some not included. The sample contains some 130,000 clones, about 94% of which appear only once. The sample was thymus tissue. These TCRs come from a boy younger than two with a congenital heart defect but otherwise immunologically healthy.

The V call is TRBV30, the J call TRBJ1-2; the match to TRBD1 covers 9 bases. Trimming cost V 5 bases and J 3 bases; bases outside gene matches: 13. The CDR3 contains 16 residues. The germline CDR1 and CDR2 sequences are GTSNPN and SVGIG (reference sequence). The CDR3 sequence is CAWVDRGSKVDYGYTF. The DNA of the CDR3 is TGTGCCTGGGTTGACAGGGGGTCCAAAGTTGACTATGGCTACACCTTC.

The V gene is TRBV5-4, the J gene TRBJ2-3; 13 nucleotides line up with TRBD2. After removal of 2 bases from V and 5 bases from J, the junction contained 5 bases not matched to a gene. CDR3 length equals 16 residues. CDR1 and CDR2 (germline): SGHNT, YYREEE (reference sequence). In nucleotides, the CDR3 is TGTGCCAGCAGCTTCACTAGCGGGGGGGGCGTAGATACGCAGTATTTT. Translation gives CASSFTSGGGVDTQYF. Filled out from reference TRBV5-4 and TRBJ2-3, the complete variable domain reads ETGVTQSPTHLIKTRGQQVTLRCSSQSGHNTVSWYQQALGQGPQFIFQYYREEENGRGNFPPRFSGLQFPNYSSELNVNALELDDSALYLCASSFTSGGGVDTQYFGPGTRLTVL.

The chain uses TRBV11-2 and TRBJ2-7, with TRBD2 matching 12 bases. CDR3 length: 15 residues. J gave up 4 bases and V 5 bases, and 6 bases lay outside the gene matches. CDR1 and CDR2 (germline): SGHAT, FQNNGV. DNA for the CDR3: TGTGCCAGCAGCCGCCTAGCGGGGGGGCCGTACGAGCAGTACTTC. Translating it yields CASSRLAGGPYEQYF.

The gene calls are TRBV14 and TRBJ2-1; D could derive from TRBD1 or TRBD2 (5 bases each). Looked up from germline, CDR1 is SGHDN and CDR2 is FVKESK. The V end lost 4 bases, the J end lost 7 bases, and 8 bases lay between the germline ends. This CDR3 has 12 residues. CDR3 loop: CASSPGGNEQFF. CDR3 nucleotides: TGTGCCAGCAGCCCTGGGGGAAATGAGCAGTTCTTC.

The chain has TRBV4-3 and TRBJ2-5; D is unresolved. This CDR3 spans 16 amino acids. Looked up from germline, CDR1 is LGHNA and CDR2 is YSLEER. V was clipped by 1 base and J by 3 bases, with 15 bases between them. In nucleotides, the CDR3 is TGCGCCAGCAGCCAAGTAGTAGATAGGGATAAAGAGACCCAGTACTTC. Its protein product is CASSQVVDRDKETQYF.

This chain joins TRBV6-1 and TRBJ2-7, with a weak D call TRBD2 (6 bases). V shed 3 bases and J shed 6 bases, with 15 bases lying between them. The CDR3 runs 14 residues. Per the germline V gene, CDR1 is MNHNS and CDR2 is SASEGT. CDR3: CASSECGNVCEQYF. DNA for the CDR3: TGTGCCAGCAGTGAGTGCGGGAACGTCTGCGAGCAGTACTTC.

The V call is TRBV6-4, the J call TRBJ2-1; TRBD2 matches at 16 bases. The length of the CDR3 is 16 residues. The V and J ends lost 6 bases and 7 bases, in that order; junction bases with no gene match: 6. Germline loops: CDR1 MRHNA, CDR2 SNTAGT. The CDR3 DNA follows: TGTGCCAGCAGCGGGACTAGCGGGGGGGCGGAGAATGAGCAGTTCTTC. As protein: CASSGTSGGAENEQFF.

The chain's CDR3 is CAIDIGQGAAGELFF. The CDR3 DNA sequence: TGTGCCATCGATATCGGACAGGGCGCGGCCGGGGAGCTGTTTTTT. The chain combines TRBV2 with TRBJ2-2; TRBD1 matches 8 bases. The germline gives CDR1 SNHLY, CDR2 FYNNEI. The CDR3 loop spans 15 amino acids. V lost 10 bases, J lost 6 bases, and 13 bases stayed unmatched.

V and J are TRBV4-3 and TRBJ2-5, with a tentative D call TRBD1 (5 bases). CDR1 is LGHNA, CDR2 YSLEER, per germline. This CDR3 has 15 residues. V lost 0 bases to trimming and J lost 2 bases, with 10 bases between them. This CDR3 is CASSQEKGKQETQYF. Written as DNA, the CDR3 is TGCGCCAGCAGCCAAGAAAAGGGGAAGCAAGAGACCCAGTACTTC.

The chain has TRBV11-3 and TRBJ1-3; no definite D call. V dropped 0 bases and J dropped 3 bases, with 9 bases sitting between them. This CDR3 spans 15 amino acids. Germline assignment: CDR1 SGHNT and CDR2 YENEEA. The CDR3 sequence: CASSLEGRGGNTIYF. The DNA for the CDR3 is TGTGCCAGCAGCTTAGAGGGTCGAGGTGGAAACACCATATATTTT.

This clone was observed once. The chain combines TRBV28 with TRBJ2-3, with TRBD2 as a possible D gene (5 bases). Trimming removed 3 bases at V and 0 bases at J, with 7 bases between. Per the germline V gene, CDR1 is MDHEN and CDR2 is SYDVKM. The CDR3 has 14 amino acids. The DNA of the CDR3 is TGTGCCAGCAGTTTTAGGACTAGCACAGATACGCAGTATTTT. Residues: CASSFRTSTDTQYF.

The V gene is TRBV2, the J gene TRBJ2-1; possibly TRBD2 for D (6 bases). The CDR3 runs to 16 residues. Trimming took 0 bases from V and 9 from J, leaving 18 bases between them. Germline CDR1 is SNHLY and CDR2 is FYNNEI. CDR3 DNA: TGTGCCAGCAGTGAAGCTGGCGGGGAACCTGGCGCTGAGCAGTTCTTC. It specifies CASSEAGGEPGAEQFF. Variable domain in full (rest from reference TRBV2 and TRBJ2-1): EPEVTQTPSHQVTQMGQEVILRCVPISNHLYFYWYRQILGQKVEFLVSFYNNEISEKSEIFDDQFSVERPDGSNFTLKIRSTKLEDSAMYFCASSEAGGEPGAEQFFGPGTRLTVL.

This sequence joins TRBV7-2 and TRBJ2-5; 11 positions agree with TRBD2. Germline CDR1 SGHTA, CDR2 FQGNSA. The J segment lost 2 bases and the V segment lost 1 base, leaving 9 bases of the junction unmatched. The CDR3 length is 18 residues. The DNA of the CDR3 is TGTGCCAGCAGCTTAGTTAGCGGGGGGGCCTCGGAGCAAGAGACCCAGTACTTC. It encodes CASSLVSGGASEQETQYF.

The chain links TRBV27 to TRBJ2-3, with D hard to call. V was trimmed by 8 bases and J by 6 bases, leaving 15 bases between them. The CDR3 runs to 13 residues. The germline V gene has CDR1 MNHEY and CDR2 SMNVEV (reference sequence). The chain's CDR3 is CASVSQGFDTQYF. The CDR3 bases are TGTGCCAGCGTATCCCAAGGCTTTGATACGCAGTATTTT.

This chain joins TRBV2 and TRBJ1-4, with TRBD1 matching over 8 bases. The V gene's germline CDR1 is SNHLY and CDR2 FYNNEI. With 10 bases clipped from V and 6 bases from J, the junction kept 7 bases outside the gene matches. The CDR3 has 13 residues. CDR3 sequence: CAILRGRDEKLFF. For the CDR3, the DNA is TGTGCCATCCTCAGGGGGCGGGATGAAAAACTGTTTTTT.

The chain combines TRBV5-1 with TRBJ2-7; the match to TRBD1 covers 7 bases. J gave up 1 base and V 5 bases, and 9 bases lay outside the gene matches. Germline V CDR1 and CDR2: SGHRS, YFSETQ. There are 15 residues in the CDR3. This CDR3 reads CASSPLDRLSYEQYF. The CDR3 DNA follows: TGCGCCAGCAGTCCCTTGGACAGGTTGTCCTACGAGCAGTACTTC.

The rearrangement uses TRBV5-5 and TRBJ2-1; TRBD2 aligns across 16 bases. Losses at the gene ends were 2 bases for V and 8 bases for J; bases not matched to a gene: 13. Germline assignment: CDR1 SGHKS and CDR2 YYEKEE (reference sequence). The CDR3 has 19 amino acids. The CDR3 nucleotides are TGTGCCAGCAGCTTATCCTGGAAGGGACTAGCGGGGGGGCACCATGAGCAGTTCTTC. Amino acids: CASSLSWKGLAGGHHEQFF.

V is TRBV5-1 and J is TRBJ2-3, with D uncertain. CDR3 length: 12 amino acids. Germline CDR1 and CDR2: SGHRS and YFSETQ. Trimming stripped 2 bases from V and 6 bases from J, with 7 bases between. In DNA form, the CDR3 reads TGCGCCAGCAGCTTATTTGCGGATACGCAGTATTTT. This encodes CASSLFADTQYF.

The gene calls are TRBV7-2 and TRBJ1-1; possibly TRBD1 for D (5 bases). V gave up 4 bases and J gave up 5 bases, with 20 bases separating them. CDR3 length: 16 residues. The germline gives CDR1 SGHTA, CDR2 FQGNSA. CDR3 in DNA: TGTGCCAGCAGCTCCTGGGGCGGGCGTTTAGGAACTGAAGCTTTCTTT. It codes for CASSSWGGRLGTEAFF.

The J gene is TRBJ2-3, the V gene TRBV2; D may be TRBD1 (5 bases). CDR3 size: 15 residues. Germline loops: CDR1 SNHLY, CDR2 FYNNEI. Deletions cut 5 bases from V and 1 base from J, with 13 bases between. CDR3 in DNA: TGTGCCAGCAGTTTGGACAAACGCCGCACAGATACGCAGTATTTT. As protein: CASSLDKRRTDTQYF. Looking up the rest from reference TRBV2 and TRBJ2-3 gives the full variable domain: EPEVTQTPSHQVTQMGQEVILRCVPISNHLYFYWYRQILGQKVEFLVSFYNNEISEKSEIFDDQFSVERPDGSNFTLKIRSTKLEDSAMYFCASSLDKRRTDTQYFGPGTRLTVL.

V usage is TRBV10-3 and J usage is TRBJ1-1; weak D call: TRBD1 (5 bases). CDR1 ENHRY and CDR2 SYGVKD come from the germline V gene. This CDR3 has 13 amino acids. V was trimmed by 9 bases and J by 6 bases, leaving 17 bases between them. The CDR3 protein is CAITDSIGAEAFF. DNA for the CDR3: TGTGCCATTACCGACTCGATAGGGGCTGAAGCTTTCTTT.

The rearrangement joins TRBV19 to TRBJ2-4; TRBD2 aligns across 12 bases. CDR1 is LNHDA and CDR2 is SQIVND in the germline V gene (reference sequence). J lost 5 bases, V lost 6 bases, and 8 bases had no gene match. This CDR3 is 16 amino acids long. Here the CDR3 reads CASSTASGGAQNIQYF. The DNA for the CDR3 is TGTGCCAGTAGCACAGCTAGCGGGGGGGCCCAAAACATTCAGTACTTC.

The chain uses TRBV4-3 and TRBJ1-2, with D perhaps TRBD1 (6 bases). Germline assignment: CDR1 LGHNA and CDR2 YSLEER. CDR3 length equals 16 residues. The V gene lost 0 bases and the J gene lost 2 bases, with 13 bases spanning the gap. The DNA for the CDR3 is TGCGCCAGCAGCCAAGATGGGCCAGGGGAAAACTATGGCTACACCTTC. This translates into CASSQDGPGENYGYTF.